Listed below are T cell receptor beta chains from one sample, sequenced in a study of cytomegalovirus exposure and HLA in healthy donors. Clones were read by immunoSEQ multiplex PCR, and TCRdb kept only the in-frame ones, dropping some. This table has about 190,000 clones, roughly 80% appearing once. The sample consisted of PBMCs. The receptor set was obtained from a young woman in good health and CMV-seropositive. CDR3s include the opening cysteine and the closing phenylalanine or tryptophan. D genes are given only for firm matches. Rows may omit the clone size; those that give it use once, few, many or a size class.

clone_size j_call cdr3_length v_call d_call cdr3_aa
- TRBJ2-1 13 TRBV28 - CASSLTGTNEQFF
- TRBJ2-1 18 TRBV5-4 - CASSFGPPGLGAYNEQFF
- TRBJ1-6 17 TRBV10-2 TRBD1 CASSENLGQFYNSPLHF
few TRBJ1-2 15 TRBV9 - CASSVVPGDSRGYTF
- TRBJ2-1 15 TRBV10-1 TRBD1 CASSESGQGYNEQFF
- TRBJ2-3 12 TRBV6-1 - CASRAGDNLQYF
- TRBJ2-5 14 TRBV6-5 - CASSSLTVTETQYF
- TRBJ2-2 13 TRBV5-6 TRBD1 CASSGQGIGELFF
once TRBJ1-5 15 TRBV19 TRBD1 CASSATGGGNQPQHF
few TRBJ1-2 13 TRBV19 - CASSIAARVGYTF
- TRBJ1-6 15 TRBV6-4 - CASSAGGTENSPLHF
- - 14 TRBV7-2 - CASSETTGSYEQYF
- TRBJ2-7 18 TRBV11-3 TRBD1 CASRIWTGTGGLSYEQYF
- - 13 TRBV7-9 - CASSLLGIYEQYF
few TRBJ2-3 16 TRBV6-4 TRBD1 CASSDSETGGTDTQYF
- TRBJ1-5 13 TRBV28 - CASKGGAQQPQHF
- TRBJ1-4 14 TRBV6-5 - CASGGGPANEKLFF
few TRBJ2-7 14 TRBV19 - CASSIQAGPYEQYF
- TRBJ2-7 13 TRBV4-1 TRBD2 CASSRYRGDEQYF
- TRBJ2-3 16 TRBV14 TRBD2 CASSLRTSGRSDTQYF
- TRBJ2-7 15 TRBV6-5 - CASSYSRYGTYEQYF
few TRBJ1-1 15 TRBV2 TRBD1 CASKKGQAKHTEAFF
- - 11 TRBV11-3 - CASSSGVEQYF
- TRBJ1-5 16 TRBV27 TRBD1 CASSTQGGIGNQPQHF
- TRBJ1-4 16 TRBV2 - CASSPSVRGTNEKLFF
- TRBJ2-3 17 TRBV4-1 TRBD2 CASSGRASGTSTDTQYF
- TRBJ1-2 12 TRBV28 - CASSLPGRGYTF
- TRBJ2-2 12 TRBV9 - CASSVASGELFF
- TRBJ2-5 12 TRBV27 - CASRSYQETQYF
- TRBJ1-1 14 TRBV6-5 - CASSETGGATEAFF
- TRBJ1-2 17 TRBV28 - CASTSLGGGGNRYGYTF
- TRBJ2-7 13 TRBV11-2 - CASSLGPGYEQYF
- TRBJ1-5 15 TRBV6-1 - CASSEHRDSNQPQHF
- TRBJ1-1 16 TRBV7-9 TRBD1 CASSLGTGGMNTEAFF
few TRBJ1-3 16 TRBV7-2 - CASSLGHQFSGNTIYF
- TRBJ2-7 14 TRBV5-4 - CASSPGGASVSQYF
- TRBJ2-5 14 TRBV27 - CASSLWDNQETQYF
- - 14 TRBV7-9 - CASSLAGGNYEQYF
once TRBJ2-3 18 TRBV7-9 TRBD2 CASSLGPGGPRGADTQYF
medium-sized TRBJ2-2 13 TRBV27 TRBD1 CASSTGDTGELFF
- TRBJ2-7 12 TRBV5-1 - CASSLPGPEQYF
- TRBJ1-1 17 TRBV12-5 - CASGLALTGSMNTEAFF
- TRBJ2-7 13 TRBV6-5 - CASRATGAYEQYF
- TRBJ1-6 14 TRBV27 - CASSPAGGRGPLHF